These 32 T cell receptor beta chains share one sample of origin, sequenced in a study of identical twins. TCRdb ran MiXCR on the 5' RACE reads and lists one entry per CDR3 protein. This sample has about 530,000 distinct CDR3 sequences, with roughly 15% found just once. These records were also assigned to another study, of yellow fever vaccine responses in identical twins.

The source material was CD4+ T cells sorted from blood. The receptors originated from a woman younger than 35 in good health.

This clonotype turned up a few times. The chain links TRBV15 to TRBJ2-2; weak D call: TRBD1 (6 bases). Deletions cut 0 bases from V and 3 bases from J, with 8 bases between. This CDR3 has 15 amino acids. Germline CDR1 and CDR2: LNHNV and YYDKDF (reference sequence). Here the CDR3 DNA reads TGTGCCACCAGCAGAGAGGGGGCTTACACCGGGGAGCTGTTTTTT. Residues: CATSREGAYTGELFF.

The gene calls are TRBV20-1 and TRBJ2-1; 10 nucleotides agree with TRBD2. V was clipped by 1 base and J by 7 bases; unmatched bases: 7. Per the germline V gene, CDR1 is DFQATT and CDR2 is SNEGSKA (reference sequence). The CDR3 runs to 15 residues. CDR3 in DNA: TGCAGTGCTAGAGCCCCTAGCGGGAGTATGAATGAGCAGTTCTTC. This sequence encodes CSARAPSGSMNEQFF.

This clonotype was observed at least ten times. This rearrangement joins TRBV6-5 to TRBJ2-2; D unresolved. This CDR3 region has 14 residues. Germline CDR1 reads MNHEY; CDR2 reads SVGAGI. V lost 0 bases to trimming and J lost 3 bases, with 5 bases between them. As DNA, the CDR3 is TGTGCCAGCAGTTACTCCCGGGACACCGGGGAGCTGTTTTTT. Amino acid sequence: CASSYSRDTGELFF.

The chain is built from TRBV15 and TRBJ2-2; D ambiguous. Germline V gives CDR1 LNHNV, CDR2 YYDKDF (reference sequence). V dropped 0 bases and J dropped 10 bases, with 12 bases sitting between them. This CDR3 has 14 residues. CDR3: CATSRETAFQELFF. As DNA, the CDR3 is TGTGCCACCAGCAGAGAGACGGCCTTTCAGGAGCTGTTTTTT.

CDR3 in amino acids: CASSLLGTSGSRETQYF. For the CDR3, the DNA is TGTGCCAGCAGCTTATTGGGGACTAGCGGGAGTCGAGAGACCCAGTACTTC. The V call is TRBV7-9, the J call TRBJ2-5; TRBD2 matches 14 bases. V shed 2 bases, J shed 4 bases, and the junction held 6 bases outside the gene matches. The length of the CDR3 is 17 residues. Germline lookup yields CDR1 SEHNR and CDR2 FQNEAQ (reference sequence).

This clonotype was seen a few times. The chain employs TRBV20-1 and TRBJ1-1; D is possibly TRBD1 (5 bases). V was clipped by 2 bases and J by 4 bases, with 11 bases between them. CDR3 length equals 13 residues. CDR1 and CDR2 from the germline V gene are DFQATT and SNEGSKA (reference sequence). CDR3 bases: TGCAGTGCTAGATGGCGGGGGTTCACTGAAGCTTTCTTT. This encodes CSARWRGFTEAFF.

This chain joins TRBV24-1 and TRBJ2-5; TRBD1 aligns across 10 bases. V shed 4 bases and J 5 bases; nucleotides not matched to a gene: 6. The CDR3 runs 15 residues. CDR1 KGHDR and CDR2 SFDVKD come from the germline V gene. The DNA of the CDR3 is TGTGCCACCAGTGACCTGACAGGGGGCGTTGAGACCCAGTACTTC. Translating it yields CATSDLTGGVETQYF.

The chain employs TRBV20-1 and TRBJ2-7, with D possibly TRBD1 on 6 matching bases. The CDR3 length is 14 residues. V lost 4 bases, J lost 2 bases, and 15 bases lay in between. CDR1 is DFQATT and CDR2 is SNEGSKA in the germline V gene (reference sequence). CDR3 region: CSATGTFSTYEQYF. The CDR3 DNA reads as TGCAGTGCTACCGGGACATTCTCTACCTACGAGCAGTACTTC.

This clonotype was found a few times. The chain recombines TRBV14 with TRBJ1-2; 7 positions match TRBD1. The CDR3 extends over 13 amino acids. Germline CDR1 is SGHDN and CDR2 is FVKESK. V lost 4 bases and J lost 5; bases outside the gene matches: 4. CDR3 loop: CASSPDRVYGYTF. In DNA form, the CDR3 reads TGTGCCAGCAGCCCAGACAGGGTTTATGGCTACACCTTC.

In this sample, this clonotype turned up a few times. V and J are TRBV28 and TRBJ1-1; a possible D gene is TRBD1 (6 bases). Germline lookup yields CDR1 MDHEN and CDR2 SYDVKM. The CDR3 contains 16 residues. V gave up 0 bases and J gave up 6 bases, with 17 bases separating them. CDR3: CASSLWGQGSRAEAFF. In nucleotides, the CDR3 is TGTGCCAGCAGTTTATGGGGTCAGGGGTCCAGGGCTGAAGCTTTCTTT.

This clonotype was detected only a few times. CDR3: CSASGQGASEQYF. Here the CDR3 DNA reads TGCAGTGCTAGTGGTCAGGGGGCGAGCGAGCAGTACTTC. The genes are TRBV20-1 and TRBJ2-7, with 8 bases identical to TRBD1. J was trimmed by 6 bases and V by 3 bases; bases with no gene match: 7. The CDR3 loop spans 13 amino acids. Germline V CDR1 and CDR2: DFQATT, SNEGSKA (reference sequence).

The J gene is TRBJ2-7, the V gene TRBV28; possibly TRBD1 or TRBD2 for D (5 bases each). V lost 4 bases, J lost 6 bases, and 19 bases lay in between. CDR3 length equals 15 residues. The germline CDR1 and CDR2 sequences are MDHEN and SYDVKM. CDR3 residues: CASSSYSRDPSEQYV. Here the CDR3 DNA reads TGTGCCAGCAGTTCTTATAGCAGGGACCCCTCCGAGCAGTACGTC.

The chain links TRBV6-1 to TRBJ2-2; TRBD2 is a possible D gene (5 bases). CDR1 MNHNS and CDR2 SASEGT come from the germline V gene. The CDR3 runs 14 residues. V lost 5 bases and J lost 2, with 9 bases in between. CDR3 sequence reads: CASSPGVNTGELFF. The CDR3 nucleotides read TGTGCCAGCAGTCCCGGGGTTAACACCGGGGAGCTGTTTTTT.

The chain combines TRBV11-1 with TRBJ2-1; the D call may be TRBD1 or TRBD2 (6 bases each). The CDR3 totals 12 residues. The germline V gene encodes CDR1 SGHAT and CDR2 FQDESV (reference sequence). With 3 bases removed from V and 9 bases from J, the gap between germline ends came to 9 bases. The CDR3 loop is CASSFGGSEQFF. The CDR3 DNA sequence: TGTGCCAGCAGCTTCGGGGGCAGTGAGCAGTTCTTC. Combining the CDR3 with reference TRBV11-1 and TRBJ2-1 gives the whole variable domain EAEVAQSPRYKITEKSQAVAFWCDPISGHATLYWYRQILGQGPELLVQFQDESVVDDSQLPKDRFSAERLKGVDSTLKIQPAELGDSAMYLCASSFGGSEQFFGPGTRLTVL.

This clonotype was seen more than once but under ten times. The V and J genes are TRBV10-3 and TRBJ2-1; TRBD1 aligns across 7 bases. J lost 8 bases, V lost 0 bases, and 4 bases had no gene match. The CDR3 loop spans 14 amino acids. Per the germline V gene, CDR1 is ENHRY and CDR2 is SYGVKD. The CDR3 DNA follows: TGTGCCATCAGTGAGTCGACAGGGATCTATGAGCAGTTCTTC. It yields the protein CAISESTGIYEQFF.

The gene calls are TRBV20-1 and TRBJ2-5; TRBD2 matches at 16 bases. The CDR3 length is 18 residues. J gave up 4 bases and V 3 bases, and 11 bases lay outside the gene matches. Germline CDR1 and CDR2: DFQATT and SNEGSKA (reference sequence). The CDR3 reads CSASPPGTSGRGLETQYF. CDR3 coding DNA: TGCAGTGCTAGTCCCCCCGGGACTAGCGGGAGGGGTTTAGAGACCCAGTACTTC.

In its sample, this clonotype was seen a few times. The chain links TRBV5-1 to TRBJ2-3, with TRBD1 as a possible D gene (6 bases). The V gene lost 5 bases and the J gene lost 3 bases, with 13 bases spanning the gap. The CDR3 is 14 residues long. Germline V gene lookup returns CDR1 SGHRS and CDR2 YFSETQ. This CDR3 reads CASSRLGQTDTQYF. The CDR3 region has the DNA TGCGCCAGCAGTCGTCTTGGACAGACAGATACGCAGTATTTT.

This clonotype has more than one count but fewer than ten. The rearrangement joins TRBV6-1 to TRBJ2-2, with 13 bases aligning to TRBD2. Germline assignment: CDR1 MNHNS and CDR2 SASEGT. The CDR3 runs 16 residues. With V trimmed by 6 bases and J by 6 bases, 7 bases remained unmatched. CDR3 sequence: CASRKTSGGSPGELFF. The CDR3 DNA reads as TGTGCCAGCAGAAAGACTAGCGGGGGGAGCCCCGGGGAGCTGTTTTTT.

CDR3 amino acids: CASSMGLGAYEQYV. The DNA for the CDR3 is TGTGCCAGCAGCATGGGGTTGGGGGCCTACGAGCAGTACGTC. The rearrangement links TRBV5-5 to TRBJ2-7; D assignment may be TRBD1 or TRBD2 (5 bases each). The V end lost 4 bases, the J end lost 2 bases, and 13 bases lay between the germline ends. This CDR3 is built from 14 residues. Germline V gives CDR1 SGHKS, CDR2 YYEKEE (reference sequence).

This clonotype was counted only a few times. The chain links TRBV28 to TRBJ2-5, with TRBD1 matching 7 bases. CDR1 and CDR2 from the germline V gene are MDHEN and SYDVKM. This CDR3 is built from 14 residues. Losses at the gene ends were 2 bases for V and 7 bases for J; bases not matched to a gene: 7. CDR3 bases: TGTGCCAGCAGTTTACCCCAGGGGGTAGGGACCCAGTACTTC. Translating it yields CASSLPQGVGTQYF.

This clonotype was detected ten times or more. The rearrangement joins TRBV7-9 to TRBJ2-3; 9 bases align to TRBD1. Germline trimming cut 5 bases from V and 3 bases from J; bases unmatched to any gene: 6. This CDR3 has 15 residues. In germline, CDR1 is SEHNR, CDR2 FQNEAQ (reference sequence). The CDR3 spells CASSKGQGLTDTQYF. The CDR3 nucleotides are TGTGCCAGCAGCAAGGGACAGGGTCTTACAGATACGCAGTATTTT.

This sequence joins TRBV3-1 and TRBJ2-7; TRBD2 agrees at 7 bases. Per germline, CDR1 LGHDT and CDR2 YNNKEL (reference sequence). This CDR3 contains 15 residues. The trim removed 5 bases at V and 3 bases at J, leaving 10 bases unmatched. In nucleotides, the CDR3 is TGTGCCAGCAGCAATCGGGGGGTCTCCAGCTACGAGCAGTACTTC. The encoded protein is CASSNRGVSSYEQYF.

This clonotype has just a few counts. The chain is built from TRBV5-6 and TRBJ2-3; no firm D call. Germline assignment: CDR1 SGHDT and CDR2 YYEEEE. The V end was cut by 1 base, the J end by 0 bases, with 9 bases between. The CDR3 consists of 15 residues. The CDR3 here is CASSLRLTSTDTQYF. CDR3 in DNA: TGTGCCAGCAGCTTGCGGCTAACTAGCACAGATACGCAGTATTTT.

The CDR3 bases are TGCAGTGCTCTCGGACGCAATCAGCCCCAGCATTTT. This gives the protein CSALGRNQPQHF. The chain combines TRBV20-1 with TRBJ1-5; D ambiguous. CDR1 and CDR2 (germline): DFQATT, SNEGSKA (reference sequence). This CDR3 region has 12 residues. V was clipped by 5 bases and J by 2 bases, with 7 bases between them.

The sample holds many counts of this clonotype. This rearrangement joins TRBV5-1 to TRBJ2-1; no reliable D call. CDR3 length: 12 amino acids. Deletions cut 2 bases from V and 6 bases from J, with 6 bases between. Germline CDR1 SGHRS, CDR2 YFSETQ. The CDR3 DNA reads TGCGCCAGCAGCTTCGATCTCAATGAGCAGTTCTTC. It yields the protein CASSFDLNEQFF.

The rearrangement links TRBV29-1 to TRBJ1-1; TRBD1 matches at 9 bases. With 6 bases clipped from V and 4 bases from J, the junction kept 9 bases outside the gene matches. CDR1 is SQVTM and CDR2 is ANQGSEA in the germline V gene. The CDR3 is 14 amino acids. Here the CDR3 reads CSVAVTGGGTEAFF. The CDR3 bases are TGCAGCGTCGCAGTTACAGGGGGCGGCACTGAAGCTTTCTTT. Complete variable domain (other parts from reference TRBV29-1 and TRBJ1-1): SAVISQKPSRDICQRGTSLTIQCQVDSQVTMMFWYRQQPGQSLTLIATANQGSEATYESGFVIDKFPISRPNLTFSTLTVSNMSPEDSSIYLCSVAVTGGGTEAFFGQGTRLTVV.

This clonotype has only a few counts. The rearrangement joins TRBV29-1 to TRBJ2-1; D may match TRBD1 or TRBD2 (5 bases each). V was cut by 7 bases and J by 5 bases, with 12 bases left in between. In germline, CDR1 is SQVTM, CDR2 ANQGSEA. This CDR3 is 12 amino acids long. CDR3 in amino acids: CSGARGDNEQFF. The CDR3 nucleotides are TGCAGCGGTGCCCGAGGGGACAATGAGCAGTTCTTC.

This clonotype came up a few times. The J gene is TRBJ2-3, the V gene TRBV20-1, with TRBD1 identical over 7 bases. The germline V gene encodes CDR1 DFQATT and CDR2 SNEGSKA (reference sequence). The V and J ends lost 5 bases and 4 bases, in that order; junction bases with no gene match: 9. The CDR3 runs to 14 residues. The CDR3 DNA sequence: TGCAGTGCTTCATATACAGGGGTTTCAGATACGCAGTATTTT. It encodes CSASYTGVSDTQYF.

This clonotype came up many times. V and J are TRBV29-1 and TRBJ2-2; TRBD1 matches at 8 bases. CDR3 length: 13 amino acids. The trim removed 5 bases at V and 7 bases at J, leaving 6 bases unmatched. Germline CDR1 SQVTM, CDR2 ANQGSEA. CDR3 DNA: TGCAGCGTTTCGGACAGGGAGGTCGGGGAGCTGTTTTTT. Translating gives CSVSDREVGELFF.

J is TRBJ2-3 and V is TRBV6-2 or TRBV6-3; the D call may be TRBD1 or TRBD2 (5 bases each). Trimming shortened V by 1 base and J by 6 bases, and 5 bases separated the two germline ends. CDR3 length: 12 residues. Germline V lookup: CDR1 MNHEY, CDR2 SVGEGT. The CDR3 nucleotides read TGTGCCAGCAGTTACTGGGACGATACGCAGTATTTT. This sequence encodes CASSYWDDTQYF.

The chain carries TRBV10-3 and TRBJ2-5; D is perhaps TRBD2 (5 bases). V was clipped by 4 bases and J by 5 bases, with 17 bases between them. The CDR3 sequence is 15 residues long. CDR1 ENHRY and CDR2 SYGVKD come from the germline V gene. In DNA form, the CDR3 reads TGTGCCATCAGTGGGTTGCTAGCCGGGAAGGAGACCCAGTACTTC. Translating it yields CAISGLLAGKETQYF.

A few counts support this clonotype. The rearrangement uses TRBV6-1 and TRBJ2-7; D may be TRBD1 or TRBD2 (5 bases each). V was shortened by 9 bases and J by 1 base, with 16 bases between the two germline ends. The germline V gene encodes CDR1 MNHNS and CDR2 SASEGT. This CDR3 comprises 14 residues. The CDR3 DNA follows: TGTGCCAGTGCCCCGGGACGACAGTCCTACGAGCAGTACTTC. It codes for CASAPGRQSYEQYF.